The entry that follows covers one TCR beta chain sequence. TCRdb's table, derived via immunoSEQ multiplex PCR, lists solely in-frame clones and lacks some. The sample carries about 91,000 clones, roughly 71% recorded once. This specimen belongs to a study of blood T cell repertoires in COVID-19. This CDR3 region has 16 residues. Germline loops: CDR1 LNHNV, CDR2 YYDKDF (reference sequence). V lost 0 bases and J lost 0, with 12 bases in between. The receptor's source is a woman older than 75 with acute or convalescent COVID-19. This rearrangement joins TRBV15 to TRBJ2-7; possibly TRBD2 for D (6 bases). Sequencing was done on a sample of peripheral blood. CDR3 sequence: CATSREEGLSSYEQYF. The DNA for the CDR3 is TGTGCCACCAGCAGAGAAGAGGGACTGAGCTCCTACGAGCAGTACTTC.